This TCR beta chain originates from a study of early T cells in non-severe SARS-CoV-2 infection. Turning to the study itself: It was bulk RNA from unsorted whole blood that was sequenced, and the chains were unpaired. Study-wide findings and caveats: Using VDJdb, the matching emphasized anti-spike CD8 responses while missing private and CD4 specificities.

In the library, individual cDNA molecules carried attached unique molecular identifiers. TCRdb processed the 5' RACE reads anew with MiXCR; each CDR3 protein has one entry. The sample records about 50,000 distinct CDR3 sequences, 5.4% being singletons. This clonotype was found a few times. Its antigen is not known. The CDR3 runs 17 residues. The rearrangement links TRBV21-1 to TRBJ2-7; TRBD1 reflects the table's D call only, with no check against the DNA. TRBV21-1 is a documented pseudogene. Sequenced material: whole blood, taken at baseline. The TCR originated in an adult who was a healthcare worker with PCR-confirmed SARS-CoV-2 infection or an uninfected control (not recorded which). The CDR3 sequence is CASSKAWRPGGRDEQYF. In DNA, the CDR3 is TGTGCCAGCAGCAAAGCGTGGAGGCCAGGGGGTAGGGACGAGCAGTACTTC.